The following is a TCR beta chain sequence with its context. This sample was taken from a study of control samples from healthy donors and cancer patients. Only in-frame clones appear in the TCRdb table, and some are missing; sequencing was by immunoSEQ multiplex PCR. In the table there are approximately 210,000 clones, around 93% of which are singletons. CDR3 length: 12 residues. V lost 7 bases and J 4 bases, leaving 11 bases between the germline ends. Germline CDR1 reads SNHLY; CDR2 reads FYNNEI. The clonotype comes from a man younger than 40 in good health. The chain has TRBV2 and TRBJ2-7, with D possibly being TRBD2 (6 bases). The sample was blood. The CDR3 DNA reads TGTGCCAGCAACCCCCGGGGGTACGAGCAGTACTTC. Translated, it gives CASNPRGYEQYF.